The present entry profiles one T cell receptor (beta chain) with its context. The data belong to a study of OX40 agonist ivuxolimab in advanced cancers. Only in-frame clones appear in the TCRdb table, and some are missing; sequencing was by immunoSEQ multiplex PCR. The data hold around 62,000 clones, with 91% observed a single time. The V segment lost 3 bases and the J segment 0 bases; nucleotides outside the gene matches: 7. This CDR3 region has 17 residues. Germline CDR1 reads KGHSH; CDR2 reads LQKENI. The receptor's source is an adult with an advanced solid tumor such as melanoma, head and neck, liver or kidney cancer. This chain links TRBV18 with TRBJ2-7; 11 bases align to TRBD2. The specimen comprised CD4+ or CD8+ T cells sorted from blood, sampled in a trial of the OX40 agonist ivuxolimab. The CDR3 loop is CASSPLWTSGPSYEQYF. The CDR3 DNA reads TGTGCCAGCTCACCTTTATGGACTAGCGGGCCCTCCTACGAGCAGTACTTC.